This paragraph reports one TCR beta chain. In terms of age and location, participants ranged from roughly 18 to 95 years and lived in about two dozen US areas. In Cohort 3, a recovered donor had either two negative PCRs, clearance, or symptom resolution. In the source study's methods: Amplification with reference gene primers provided the estimates of nucleated cell counts. Assay: immunoSEQ multiplex PCR; the TCRdb copy retains only in-frame clones and omits some. D and trimming were read from the DNA, whereas the V and J calls and clone size are those reported in that table. The sample lists approximately 440,000 clones; 87% were seen once. This record comes from a study of blood T cell repertoires in COVID-19. Overall study context: Both acute and convalescent COVID-19 samples were obtained from the United States, Italy and Spain.

V lost 4 bases to trimming and J lost 0 bases, with 17 bases between them. Germline V lookup: CDR1 SGHRS, CDR2 YFSETQ. CDR3 size: 17 residues. Input material: PBMCs or T cells enriched from blood (not recorded which). The clonotype comes from a woman aged 18-29 years who had recovered from COVID-19. The J gene is TRBJ1-3, the V gene TRBV5-1, with D possibly being TRBD1 (5 bases). CDR3: CASSASFGANSGNTIYF. CDR3 sequence (DNA): TGCGCCAGCAGCGCCTCCTTTGGGGCCAACTCTGGAAACACCATATATTTT.